This TCR beta chain emerged from a study of T cells in Graves' hyperthyroidism and ophthalmopathy. Study-level background: The blood sample was taken at first diagnosis, before treatment began.

Hyperthyroidism was newly diagnosed in patients aged 18 to 65 (duration under 2 months). Around 9.8 ml fresh peripheral blood yielded the PBMCs. This clonotype was detected only a few times. The antigen remains unidentified. Germline CDR1 and CDR2: SGHKS and YYEKEE (reference sequence). CDR3 length: 14 amino acids. J was trimmed by 4 bases and V by 4 bases; bases with no gene match: 7. Researchers amplified the TCR beta CDR3 regions from RNA transcripts. During a first-round RT-PCR of the TCR CDR3, the HTBI primer set was used. TCRdb processed the multiplex PCR reads anew with MiXCR; each CDR3 protein has one entry. The profile covers about 380,000 distinct CDR3 sequences, with roughly 13% appearing a single time and around 20% taken by the ten largest. Study-level points and caveats: Also found in blood were most expanded thyroid clonotypes above 0.001.

The sequenced material came from blood. The receptor comes from a man younger than 45 with Graves' hyperthyroidism that later progressed to Graves' ophthalmopathy. The rearrangement uses TRBV5-5 and TRBJ1-1, with 7 positions matching TRBD1. In DNA, the CDR3 is TGTGCCAGCAGCGTTATACAGGGGCCCACTGAAGCTTTCTTT. Translation gives CASSVIQGPTEAFF.